What follows are 10 T cell receptor beta chains derived from one specimen sequenced in a study of T cells after yellow fever vaccination. TCRdb called the 5' RACE reads again in MiXCR, with one record for every CDR3 protein. The sample consists of 500,000 to 550,000 distinct CDR3 sequences, just over 20% of them appearing once. The sample here was PBMCs, taken 20 to 25 days after the first yellow fever vaccination. The receptors were sampled from a man between 18 and 29 years old who received the YFV17D yellow fever vaccine.

V and J are TRBV5-1 and TRBJ2-6; D call uncertain. Germline CDR1 and CDR2: SGHRS and YFSETQ. The V gene lost 4 bases and the J gene lost 0 bases, with 11 bases spanning the gap. The CDR3 length is 16 residues. This CDR3 is CASSGLFLSGANVLTF. The CDR3 coding sequence is TGCGCCAGCAGCGGGCTCTTCCTCTCTGGGGCCAACGTCCTGACTTTC.

The chain couples TRBV7-2 to TRBJ2-3; tentatively, D is TRBD1 (6 bases). The CDR3 covers 14 residues. V was cut by 5 bases and J by 2 bases, with 11 bases left in between. Per the germline V gene, CDR1 is SGHTA and CDR2 is FQGNSA. CDR3 sequence reads: CASSRDRFTDTQYF. DNA of the CDR3: TGTGCCAGCAGCCGCGACAGGTTCACAGATACGCAGTATTTT.

The chain has TRBV6-1 and TRBJ1-1; D unresolved. Per the germline V gene, CDR1 is MNHNS and CDR2 is SASEGT. Trimming removed 6 bases at V and 3 bases at J, with 11 bases between. This CDR3 region has 13 residues. The CDR3 coding sequence is TGTGCCAGCAGGTCGGTGAGGGACACTGAAGCTTTCTTT. It is translated as CASRSVRDTEAFF.

The chain carries TRBV28 and TRBJ2-1; the D is unclear. Per the germline V gene, CDR1 is MDHEN and CDR2 is SYDVKM. This CDR3 spans 16 amino acids. V lost 1 base to trimming and J lost 0 bases, with 10 bases between them. The CDR3 DNA is TGTGCCAGCAGTTTATTTATTGCTAGCTCCTACAATGAGCAGTTCTTC. It is translated as CASSLFIASSYNEQFF.

The chain carries TRBV5-4 and TRBJ1-5; D is unresolved. The CDR3 is 15 amino acids. The V end was cut by 4 bases, the J end by 0 bases, with 11 bases between. Germline V gene data show CDR1 as SGHNT and CDR2 as YYREEE (reference sequence). The DNA for the CDR3 is TGTGCCAGCAGCCGAGGACCTAATAGCAATCAGCCCCAGCATTTT. This gives the protein CASSRGPNSNQPQHF.

The rearrangement uses TRBV7-9 and TRBJ1-6; D not certain. Trimming shortened V by 5 bases and J by 7 bases, and 12 bases separated the two germline ends. From germline, CDR1 is SEHNR and CDR2 FQNEAQ (reference sequence). There are 14 residues in the CDR3. CDR3 nucleotides: TGTGCCAGCAGCCATTCGGGGTTGAATTCACCCCTCCACTTT. Its translation is CASSHSGLNSPLHF.

This clonotype has a handful of counts. The chain joins TRBV6-5 to TRBJ1-6; a possible D gene is TRBD1 (6 bases). Germline lookup yields CDR1 MNHEY and CDR2 SVGAGI. The V gene lost 4 bases and the J gene lost 13 bases, with 11 bases spanning the gap. This CDR3 contains 12 residues. The CDR3 DNA is TGTGCCAGCAGTTTCACAGGGCTGCCCCTCCACTTT. Residues: CASSFTGLPLHF.

The rearrangement uses TRBV20-1 and TRBJ2-1; D gene ambiguous. Trimming left V 0 bases short and J 4 bases short, with 7 bases between. CDR3 size: 13 residues. CDR1 and CDR2 from the germline V gene are DFQATT and SNEGSKA (reference sequence). CDR3 sequence (DNA): TGCAGTGCTAGAGATAGGCTTTACAATGAGCAGTTCTTC. It yields the protein CSARDRLYNEQFF.

This chain links TRBV9 with TRBJ2-7; TRBD1 might be the D (5 bases). CDR1 and CDR2 from the germline V gene are SGDLS and YYNGEE. Trimming cost V 0 bases and J 3 bases, with 10 bases left between them. The CDR3 is made up of 14 amino acids. CDR3 coding DNA: TGTGCCAGCAGCGTAGGGGCCCAGGGCTACGAGCAGTACTTC. This encodes CASSVGAQGYEQYF.

The genes are TRBV18 and TRBJ1-6, with unresolved D. Germline V gene data show CDR1 as KGHSH and CDR2 as LQKENI. This CDR3 contains 16 residues. Trimming took off 3 bases at V and 8 bases at J, with 17 bases between the two ends. The CDR3 nucleotides read TGTGCCAGCTCACCCCGATCACAAGGCATGGATTCACCCCTCCACTTT. Translated, it gives CASSPRSQGMDSPLHF.